This TCR beta chain was obtained from a study of blood T cell repertoires in COVID-19. At the level of the study: Both acute and convalescent COVID-19 samples were obtained from the United States, Italy and Spain.

From germline, CDR1 is SQVTM and CDR2 ANQGSEA. The V gene end was trimmed by 4 bases and the J gene end by 4 bases; junction bases not matched to a gene: 2. The length of the CDR3 is 12 residues. TCRdb's table, derived via immunoSEQ multiplex PCR, lists solely in-frame clones and lacks some. Of around 460,000 clones listed, approximately 90% are singletons. This receptor was taken from a man younger than 35 with COVID-19, enrolled during active disease. The V call is TRBV29-1, the J call TRBJ2-7, with 9 nucleotides matching TRBD1. Input material: peripheral blood. CDR3 in DNA: TGCAGCGTTGGGGACAGGGAGTACGAGCAGTACTTC. Translating gives CSVGDREYEQYF.